Each of the 13 T cell receptor beta chains below was sequenced from the same sample in a study of response to subunit inactivated influenza vaccine. TCRdb recomputed calls from the RT-PCR reads with MiXCR, one row per CDR3 protein. The repertoire holds about 530,000 distinct CDR3 sequences, with 10% to 15% as singletons. The sample here was PBMCs from blood, taken on the day of vaccination. Source of these receptors: a man aged 50-60 years who received an inactivated influenza vaccine.

The V call is TRBV6-1, the J call TRBJ1-1; D is uncertain. This CDR3 spans 13 amino acids. Germline CDR1 reads MNHNS; CDR2 reads SASEGT. V lost 2 bases and J 0 bases, leaving 4 bases between the germline ends. In nucleotides, the CDR3 is TGTGCCAGCAGTGAATATCTGAACACTGAAGCTTTCTTT. Encoded protein: CASSEYLNTEAFF.

The rearrangement uses TRBV5-1 and TRBJ2-2; D perhaps matches TRBD1 (6 bases). Looked up from germline, CDR1 is SGHRS and CDR2 is YFSETQ. The ends were cut back, 0 bases at V and 5 bases at J, with 11 bases in the middle. The CDR3 totals 15 residues. The CDR3 DNA is TGCGCCAGCAGCTTGGTACAGGGTATGACCGGGGAGCTGTTTTTT. Translating gives CASSLVQGMTGELFF.

Many counts were recorded for this clonotype. One end of the junction fails to match germline, which may point to a read error. J is TRBJ2-7 and V is TRBV12-3 or TRBV12-4; TRBD1 matches 7 bases. This CDR3 is built from 14 residues. The CDR3 spells CASSSRDSSHEQYF. The CDR3 DNA is TGTGCCAGCAGTAGCCGGGACAGCTCCCACGAGCAGTACTTC.

There are many counts of this clonotype. The chain couples TRBV4-3 to TRBJ2-2; unclear D gene. This CDR3 is built from 16 residues. CDR1 LGHNA and CDR2 YSLEER come from the germline V gene. Trimming took 0 bases from V and 6 from J, leaving 14 bases between them. The CDR3 DNA reads TGCGCCAGCAGCCAAGATTGGGCTAGTTCGTCCGGGGAGCTGTTTTTT. This gives the protein CASSQDWASSSGELFF.

This clonotype was detected ten times or more. The V and J genes are TRBV6-1 and TRBJ1-5; 7 positions match TRBD1. Per the germline V gene, CDR1 is MNHNS and CDR2 is SASEGT. The CDR3 length is 14 residues. V trimming: 4 bases; J trimming: 2 bases; junction bases outside the gene matches: 2. CDR3 sequence: CASSAQGGNQPQHF. In DNA form, the CDR3 reads TGTGCCAGCAGTGCCCAGGGGGGCAATCAGCCCCAGCATTTT.

This clonotype was seen a few times. The V call is TRBV6-1, the J call TRBJ1-6, with unresolved D. The CDR3 spans 15 residues. V was pared by 10 bases and J by 0 bases, with 13 bases between. CDR1 MNHNS and CDR2 SASEGT come from the germline V gene. The CDR3 bases are TGTGCCACCGGAATGACAAGCTCCTATAATTCACCCCTCCACTTT. It is translated as CATGMTSSYNSPLHF.

This clonotype turned up a few times. The V gene is TRBV12-3 or TRBV12-4, the J gene TRBJ1-1; no clear D. The CDR3 runs to 16 residues. The V end lost 3 bases, the J end lost 1 base, and 15 bases lay between the germline ends. The CDR3 DNA reads as TGTGCCAGCAGTTTCTTCGGACTTCCGGGGAACACTGAAGCTTTCTTT. Protein product: CASSFFGLPGNTEAFF.

The chain combines TRBV9 with TRBJ2-6; D unresolved. The V end was cut by 4 bases, the J end by 0 bases, with 8 bases between. This CDR3 has 15 amino acids. Germline-derived CDR1 and CDR2 are SGDLS and YYNGEE. In DNA form, the CDR3 reads TGTGCCAGCAGCCCTAGTTTCTCTGGGGCCAACGTCCTGACTTTC. Translating it yields CASSPSFSGANVLTF. Full variable domain (outside the CDR3, taken from reference TRBV9 and TRBJ2-6): DSGVTQTPKHLITATGQRVTLRCSPRSGDLSVYWYQQSLDQGLQFLIQYYNGEERAKGNILERFSAQQFPDLHSELNLSSLELGDSALYFCASSPSFSGANVLTFGAGSRLTVL.

This clonotype has only a few counts. The rearrangement links TRBV6-5 to TRBJ1-3; D uncertain. The CDR3 has 15 amino acids. In germline, CDR1 is MNHEY, CDR2 SVGAGI. Trimming removed 0 bases from V and 3 bases from J, with 9 bases in between. This CDR3 reads CASSYSWGGGNTIYF. The CDR3 nucleotides are TGTGCCAGCAGTTACTCGTGGGGAGGTGGAAACACCATATATTTT.

This clonotype was recorded a few times. The V and J genes are TRBV7-2 and TRBJ2-1; 7 nucleotides align to TRBD2. CDR1 SGHTA and CDR2 FQGNSA come from the germline V gene. The CDR3 length is 16 residues. Losses at the gene ends were 4 bases for V and 2 bases for J; bases not matched to a gene: 8. The CDR3 nucleotides read TGTGCCAGCAGCTGGCCGGGACTACTTACCTACAATGAGCAGTTCTTC. Its protein is CASSWPGLLTYNEQFF.

The rearrangement links TRBV7-2 to TRBJ2-7, with 8 bases fitting TRBD2. The CDR3 extends over 14 amino acids. Trimming removed 1 base from V and 7 bases from J; junction bases left unmatched: 6. Germline V gives CDR1 SGHTA, CDR2 FQGNSA. The CDR3 nucleotides are TGTGCCAGCAGCTTAGTGGGCGGGAGGTGGGAGCAGTACTTC. The encoded protein is CASSLVGGRWEQYF. The full variable domain, in which reference TRBV7-2 and TRBJ2-7 provide the parts outside the CDR3, is GAGVSQSPSNKVTEKGKDVELRCDPISGHTALYWYRQSLGQGLEFLIYFQGNSAPDKSGLPSDRFSAERTGGSVSTLTIQRTQQEDSAVYLCASSLVGGRWEQYFGPGTRLTVT.

This clonotype was counted only a few times. The rearrangement uses TRBV11-3 and TRBJ2-2, with a possible D match to TRBD1 (6 bases). CDR1 and CDR2 (germline): SGHNT, YENEEA. Trimming cost V 5 bases and J 6 bases, with 10 bases left between them. The CDR3 runs 13 residues. CDR3 in DNA: TGTGCCAGCAGCCTCTACAGGGCCGGGGAGCTGTTTTTT. It encodes CASSLYRAGELFF.

This clonotype was observed at least ten times. The gene calls are TRBV15 and TRBJ2-7; 10 bases are shared with TRBD1. The CDR3 spans 18 residues. Germline V gene data show CDR1 as LNHNV and CDR2 as YYDKDF (reference sequence). V was pared by 3 bases and J by 3 bases, with 14 bases of the junction left unmatched. DNA of the CDR3: TGTGCCACCAGCAGCTCCGGACAGGGGGTTTCCAATTTCTACGAGCAGTACTTC. This sequence encodes CATSSSGQGVSNFYEQYF.